The 13 T cell receptor beta chains below come from one sample, sequenced in a study of blood T cell repertoires in COVID-19. Data came from immunoSEQ multiplex PCR; TCRdb stores just in-frame clones and leaves some out. The sample has around 310,000 clones, roughly 86% seen once. Source material: PBMCs or T cells enriched from blood (not recorded which). These receptors came from a woman aged 25-40 years who had recovered from COVID-19.

V usage is TRBV2 and J usage is TRBJ1-2, with a possible D match to TRBD1 (6 bases). Trimming left V 3 bases short and J 4 bases short, with 9 bases between. This CDR3 comprises 13 residues. In germline, CDR1 is SNHLY, CDR2 FYNNEI. The CDR3 here is CASSDQGLYGYTF. The CDR3 coding sequence is TGTGCCAGCAGTGACCAGGGGCTCTATGGCTACACCTTC.

The genes are TRBV28 and TRBJ2-7; 12 bases align to TRBD2. The CDR3 has 18 residues. J lost 3 bases, V lost 5 bases, and 14 bases had no gene match. CDR1 MDHEN and CDR2 SYDVKM come from the germline V gene. CDR3 DNA sequence: TGTGCCAGCAGTCTTACTAGCGGGGGGACCCGACGAAGCTACGAGCAGTACTTC. It is translated as CASSLTSGGTRRSYEQYF.

The rearrangement joins TRBV15 to TRBJ2-1; possibly TRBD2 for D (6 bases). The CDR3 is 18 residues long. With 2 bases removed from V and 5 bases from J, the gap between germline ends came to 22 bases. CDR1 and CDR2 (germline): LNHNV, YYDKDF (reference sequence). CDR3 DNA sequence: TGTGCCACCAGCAGAAGGTATTCAGAGGCGGGATACAACAATGAGCAGTTCTTC. Protein: CATSRRYSEAGYNNEQFF. The whole variable domain, filled in from reference TRBV15 and TRBJ2-1, reads DAMVIQNPRYQVTQFGKPVTLSCSQTLNHNVMYWYQQKSSQAPKLLFHYYDKDFNNEADTPDNFQSRRPNTSFCFLDIRSPGLGDTAMYLCATSRRYSEAGYNNEQFFGPGTRLTVL.

Notes on this clone: One end of the junction fails to match germline, which may point to a read error. V usage is TRBV4-2 and J usage is TRBJ2-1; possibly TRBD1 for D (6 bases). This CDR3 region has 14 residues. Germline-derived CDR1 and CDR2 are LGHNA and YNFKEQ. CDR3 in amino acids: CASSQEGVRGTWIF. CDR3 coding DNA: TGTGCCAGCAGCCAAGAAGGGGTCAGGGGCACCTGGATCTTC.

The J gene is TRBJ2-7, the V gene TRBV5-1; D is possibly TRBD1 (5 bases). This CDR3 region has 14 residues. CDR1 and CDR2 from the germline V gene are SGHRS and YFSETQ. Trimming cost V 3 bases and J 3 bases, with 13 bases left between them. The CDR3 region has the DNA TGCGCCAGCAGCTACCTCGACAGTTACTACGAGCAGTACTTC. Its translation: CASSYLDSYYEQYF.

The CDR3 here is CASSVTGTINQPQHF. CDR3 nucleotide sequence: TGTGCCAGCAGCGTAACAGGGACGATCAATCAGCCCCAGCATTTT. V and J are TRBV9 and TRBJ1-5, with D possibly matching TRBD1 (6 bases). This CDR3 comprises 15 residues. Per the germline V gene, CDR1 is SGDLS and CDR2 is YYNGEE. Trimming stripped 1 base from V and 3 bases from J, with 11 bases between.

This rearrangement joins TRBV7-9 to TRBJ1-2; TRBD1 might be the D (5 bases). The CDR3 runs 13 residues. The germline V gene encodes CDR1 SEHNR and CDR2 FQNEAQ (reference sequence). Between the trimmed V and J ends, which lost 7 bases and 2 bases, there was a span of 11 bases. CDR3: CASTTGVNYGYTF. DNA for the CDR3: TGTGCCAGCACCACAGGTGTCAACTATGGCTACACCTTC.

This clone appeared a single time. The rearrangement links TRBV5-1 to TRBJ1-6; 7 bases line up with TRBD1. In germline, CDR1 is SGHRS, CDR2 YFSETQ. Trimming took 4 bases from V and 10 from J; bases not matched to a gene: 11. CDR3 length: 15 amino acids. The CDR3 DNA reads TGCGCCAGCAGCCCTGCAGGGGGATGGGACTCACCCCTCCACTTT. This encodes CASSPAGGWDSPLHF.

This sequence joins TRBV6-9 and TRBJ2-7; the match to TRBD1 covers 7 bases. This CDR3 comprises 16 residues. Germline loops: CDR1 MNHGY, CDR2 SVAAGI. Trimming removed 9 bases from V and 5 bases from J; junction bases left unmatched: 19. For the CDR3, the DNA is TGTGCCAGAGAGGGGGCTGAGCCCCCAACACGGGACGAGCAGTACTTC. Protein product: CAREGAEPPTRDEQYF.

J is TRBJ1-1 and V is TRBV3-1 (or the pseudogene TRBV3-2); D may be TRBD1 (5 bases). Trimming stripped 4 bases from V and 6 bases from J, with 12 bases between. Germline lookup yields CDR1 LGHDT and CDR2 YNNKEL (reference sequence). This CDR3 contains 13 residues. The CDR3 DNA reads TGTGCCAGCAGCCGAAACCAGGGCTCTGAAGCTTTCTTT. Protein sequence: CASSRNQGSEAFF.

The chain couples TRBV6-5 to TRBJ2-2; 9 bases map to TRBD1. CDR3 size: 15 residues. After removal of 2 bases from V and 6 bases from J, the junction contained 4 bases not matched to a gene. CDR1 and CDR2 (germline): MNHEY, SVGAGI. CDR3 nucleotide sequence: TGTGCCAGCAGTTACAGGACAGGGGCCGCCGGGGAGCTGTTTTTT. Encoded protein: CASSYRTGAAGELFF.

The chain carries TRBV5-1 and TRBJ1-6, with D maybe TRBD1 (5 bases). Per germline, CDR1 SGHRS and CDR2 YFSETQ. The CDR3 contains 20 residues. Trimming pared 2 bases from V and 7 bases from J, leaving 28 bases between. CDR3 region: CASSLKPGLQKSTSNSPLHF. Written as DNA, the CDR3 is TGCGCCAGCAGCTTAAAGCCGGGACTCCAGAAGTCGACTTCAAATTCACCCCTCCACTTT.

The rearrangement uses TRBV18 and TRBJ2-7, with a possible D match to TRBD2 (6 bases). The CDR3 runs to 15 residues. Trimming stripped 8 bases from V and 2 bases from J, with 19 bases between. Germline V gene data show CDR1 as KGHSH and CDR2 as LQKENI. The DNA of the CDR3 is TGTGCCAGCCGTCCTTCCGGGACTTTGCCCTACGAGCAGTACTTC. It yields the protein CASRPSGTLPYEQYF.